This T cell receptor beta chain was recorded in a study of ipilimumab plus nivolumab after autologous stem cell transplantation. The germline V gene has CDR1 KGHSH and CDR2 LQKENI. CDR3 length: 14 amino acids. Deletions cut 3 bases from V and 11 bases from J, with 19 bases between. Clones were read by immunoSEQ multiplex PCR, and TCRdb kept only the in-frame ones, dropping some. The sample consists of roughly 3,000 clones, roughly 80% of them appearing once. This clone has only one observation. The V and J genes are TRBV18 and TRBJ1-1; D is ambiguous. Specimen: PBMCs, collected in a trial of ipilimumab plus nivolumab as post-transplant consolidation. The receptor's source is a male donor with multiple myeloma. In nucleotides, the CDR3 is TGTGCCAGCTCACCTCCGGGCCTATTAGACTACGCTTTCTTT. Translated, it gives CASSPPGLLDYAFF.